The entry below gives a single T cell receptor beta chain sequence along with its context. The method was immunoSEQ multiplex PCR; TCRdb's version includes in-frame clones alone and lacks a portion of them. This table holds about 89,000 clones, nearly 95% found once. The data were obtained in a study of T cell changes during pregnancy in multiple sclerosis. In germline, CDR1 is LGHNA, CDR2 YNFKEQ. With 3 bases removed from V and 0 bases from J, the gap between germline ends came to 24 bases. This CDR3 comprises 20 residues. The chain links TRBV4-2 to TRBJ2-1; D may be TRBD1 (5 bases). Here the sequenced sample was peripheral blood, taken after pregnancy. This receptor was taken from a female donor in good health, enrolled as a control in a pregnancy study. CDR3 nucleotides: TGTGCCAGCAGCCAGGTGAGGTGGGCCGAGACAGCGCTCTCCTACAATGAGCAGTTCTTC. Its protein is CASSQVRWAETALSYNEQFF.